The rows below give T cell receptor beta chains drawn from one sample of a study of T-cell reconstitution after alpha-beta-depleted transplantation in children. TCRdb re-analysed the PCR reads in MiXCR, keeping a single row per CDR3 protein. Of more than 450,000 distinct CDR3 sequences listed, approximately 20% are singletons. The specimen was PBMCs from the stem cell graft donor, collected from the stem cell graft. These receptor sequences come from a human donor who donated a stem cell graft to a child with acute lymphoblastic leukemia. CDR3s include the opening cysteine and the closing phenylalanine or tryptophan. A D gene is named only where the DNA matches it firmly. The size of a clone is reported for some rows only, either as once, few or many, or as a class for expanded clones.

V: TRBV25-1
size: NA
D: TRBD2
J: TRBJ2-2
CDR3: CASCEGAGAGELFF
DNA: TGTGCCAGCTGTGAGGGTGCGGGAGCCGGGGAGCTGTTTTTT

V: TRBV4-1
size: NA
D: NA
J: TRBJ2-3
CDR3: CASSPKGPERLSDTQYF
DNA: TGCGCCAGCAGCCCGAAGGGCCCGGAGAGGTTGTCAGATACGCAGTATTTT

V: TRBV18
size: NA
D: NA
J: TRBJ1-1
CDR3: CASSRETANTEAFF
DNA: TGTGCCAGCTCACGGGAGACGGCGAACACTGAAGCTTTCTTT

V: TRBV12-3/TRBV12-4
size: NA
D: TRBD2
J: TRBJ2-1
CDR3: CASSLVPSGGSRAYNEQFF
DNA: TGTGCCAGCAGTTTAGTTCCTAGCGGCGGCTCTCGCGCCTACAATGAGCAGTTCTTC

V: TRBV18
size: few
D: NA
J: TRBJ2-2
CDR3: CASSPLDTSTGELFF
DNA: TGTGCCAGCTCACCCCTTGACACTTCCACCGGGGAGCTGTTTTTT

V: TRBV12-3/TRBV12-4
size: NA
D: TRBD2
J: TRBJ2-3
CDR3: CASGLAGLGAADTQYF
DNA: TGTGCCAGCGGTTTAGCAGGACTAGGGGCCGCAGATACGCAGTATTTT

V: TRBV7-9
size: NA
D: NA
J: TRBJ2-2
CDR3: CASSPRTAAPGELFF
DNA: TGTGCCAGCAGCCCCCGGACAGCCGCACCCGGGGAGCTGTTTTTT

V: TRBV5-1
size: few
D: TRBD1
J: TRBJ1-3
CDR3: CASSPLEQGRTGNTIYF
DNA: TGCGCCAGCAGCCCCCTAGAACAGGGGAGGACTGGAAACACCATATATTTT

V: TRBV29-1
size: NA
D: NA
J: TRBJ2-5
CDR3: CSVGSRMTQYF
DNA: TGCAGCGTTGGCAGCCGCATGACCCAGTACTTC

V: TRBV20-1
size: few
D: TRBD2
J: TRBJ2-7
CDR3: CSACSSGSSYEQYF
DNA: TGCAGTGCCTGTTCTAGCGGGAGCTCCTACGAGCAGTACTTC

V: TRBV18
size: NA
D: NA
J: TRBJ1-3
CDR3: CASHRPWKSSGNTIYF
DNA: TGTGCCAGTCATAGGCCCTGGAAGAGCTCTGGAAACACCATATATTTT

V: TRBV20-1
size: few
D: NA
J: TRBJ2-1
CDR3: CSARDRIGDYNEQFF
DNA: TGCAGTGCTAGAGACCGGATTGGCGACTACAATGAGCAGTTCTTC

V: TRBV12-3/TRBV12-4
size: NA
D: TRBD2
J: TRBJ2-3
CDR3: CASIRLSGRDTDTQYF
DNA: TGTGCCAGCATTCGACTGAGCGGGAGGGACACAGATACGCAGTATTTT

V: TRBV4-1
size: NA
D: TRBD1
J: TRBJ2-7
CDR3: CASSQRTGGGSYEQYF
DNA: TGCGCCAGCAGCCAGCGGACAGGGGGGGGCTCCTACGAGCAGTACTTC

V: TRBV7-9
size: NA
D: NA
J: TRBJ2-7
CDR3: CASSSPRGQYF
DNA: TGTGCCAGCAGCTCCCCGAGGGGGCAGTACTTC

V: TRBV27
size: NA
D: NA
J: TRBJ2-4
CDR3: CASSPHLTKNIQYF
DNA: TGTGCCAGCAGTCCCCATTTGACCAAAAACATTCAGTACTTC

V: TRBV6-5
size: NA
D: NA
J: TRBJ1-5
CDR3: CASSYSGWRQPQHF
DNA: TGTGCCAGCAGTTACTCGGGATGGCGGCAGCCCCAGCATTTT

V: TRBV5-1
size: few
D: NA
J: TRBJ2-1
CDR3: CASSWTLGSAYNEQFF
DNA: TGCGCCAGCAGCTGGACATTAGGTAGCGCCTATAATGAGCAGTTCTTC

V: TRBV6-5
size: NA
D: TRBD1
J: TRBJ2-3
CDR3: CASSYEGQVQGTQYF
DNA: TGTGCCAGCAGTTACGAGGGACAGGTTCAGGGTACGCAGTATTTT

V: TRBV12-3/TRBV12-4
size: NA
D: NA
J: TRBJ1-1
CDR3: CASSRGGGFWWHTEAFF
DNA: TGTGCCAGCAGTAGGGGAGGAGGCTTCTGGTGGCATACTGAAGCTTTCTTT

V: TRBV5-1
size: NA
D: TRBD2
J: TRBJ2-1
CDR3: CASSGMGLAGVDEQFF
DNA: TGCGCCAGCAGCGGGATGGGACTAGCGGGAGTCGATGAGCAGTTCTTC

V: TRBV20-1
size: NA
D: TRBD2
J: TRBJ2-7
CDR3: CSARVWGGSYEQYF
DNA: TGCAGTGCTAGAGTGTGGGGGGGCTCCTACGAGCAGTACTTC

V: TRBV20-1
size: NA
D: TRBD2
J: TRBJ2-7
CDR3: CSARTSGSCEQYF
DNA: TGCAGTGCCAGGACTAGCGGGAGCTGCGAGCAGTACTTC